The entry below gives a single TCR beta chain sequence along with its context. The antigen it recognizes is unknown. Additional DNA sequences in this sample encode the identical CDR3. Library generation was performed with the immunoSEQ multiplex PCR assay. The multiplex PCR relied on a mix of 60 forward primers for TCR Vbeta segments and 13 reverse primers for TCR Jbeta segments. The CDR3 region of rearranged TCR beta genes was amplified from genomic DNA by a multiplex PCR assay. The amplified TCR beta libraries were sequenced on the Illumina HiSeq System as 87-base-pair reads. The original pipeline was this. In a later analysis, approximately 74 million unique TCR beta chains were counted across the roughly 700 repertoires, and approximately 11 million of these chains were shared by at least two donors. Raw reads were error-corrected and collapsed into unique sequences with a nearest-neighbor algorithm that merged closely related sequences to remove PCR and sequencing errors. Alignment of CDR3 sequences to IMGT reference sequences was used to assign V, D and J gene segments. For a sequence to be retained, a match of at least six nucleotides was required to both a V gene segment and a J gene segment. Rearrangements were classified as productive when the CDR3 lacked stop codons and remained in frame with V and J, and all other rearrangements were classified as non-productive. Following IMGT convention, CDR3 was defined as the stretch from the second conserved V-encoded cysteine to the conserved J-encoded phenylalanine. The earlier analysis of about 640 of the donors excluded any sequence lacking an unambiguous match to a single V gene segment. In an earlier analysis of approximately 610 of the donors, V segments were called functional above 56.7% productive rearrangements and were called segregating when the between-donor standard deviation exceeded 5%. A statistical classification framework was developed to diagnose cytomegalovirus status using the catalog of TCR beta chain sequences. In a later analysis, TCR nucleotide sequences were compared against IMGT/GENE-DB human TR gene sequences so that V and J genes could be assigned. The TCRdist pipeline was used in a later analysis to assign CDR3 sequences and most-parsimonious VDJ recombination scenarios. A later analysis defined each TCR beta chain by its CDR3 amino acid sequence plus V-gene family, and excluded reads lacking a unique V-gene family. A later analysis removed 592 highly shared, low-generation-probability nucleotide sequences to deal with suspected cross-contamination and a sequencing artifact. For each public chain, a later analysis derived a clonal expansion index from normalized ranks of inferred template counts within each repertoire. A later analysis computed generation probabilities with a VDJ recombination model fitted to out-of-frame rearrangements, and checked the results against IGoR. In a later analysis, TCR-TCR, TCR-HLA and TCR-CMV co-occurrence was scored with hypergeometric tests, and a repertoire-size bias correction was applied to TCR pairs. To estimate false discovery rates, a later analysis permuted the HLA or CMV assignments 20 times. In a later analysis, co-occurring TCRs were grouped with DBSCAN, and TCRdist sequence similarity was added when clustering was performed within HLA-allele-positive subsets. Repertoires with fewer than 30,000 or more than 120,000 public chains were left out of co-occurrence clustering, as were about 5 repertoires with anomalous nucleotide sharing. The table comes from immuneACCESS by way of TCRdb, which keeps in-frame sequences with V and J called. Part of the clones is missing from these tables; in studies checked, under half for an unresolved V gene and the rest for unknown reasons. The D gene and trimming were derived from the DNA, and the V and J assignments and clone size from that table. This sample's clone table shows about 130,000 clones. Together, the top ten hold around 1.6% of the sample.

In total, approximately 610 healthy bone marrow donors made up the cohort. Cohort members were all nominally healthy when sampled, although unrecorded immune exposures were likely present. The donor tested CMV seropositive and was one of the 289 seropositive cohort members. A peripheral blood sample was provided by each donor, and peripheral blood mononuclear cells were used for TCR beta sequencing. The Qiagen DNeasy Blood Extraction Kit was used to extract genomic DNA from the blood cell samples. These data come from a study of cytomegalovirus exposure and HLA in healthy donors (dated 2017 in TCRdb). Context from the whole study: In an earlier analysis of 550 to 750 of the donors, about 260 Gb of sequence data and 117 million unique TCR beta sequences from roughly 200 million T cells were reported. An early release covering about 600 HLA-typed donors comprised about 300 gigabases of sequencing data and tens of millions of unique TCR sequences. Among the approximately 400 genotyped donors, about 83% belonged to the genetic ancestry cluster associated with self-reported Caucasian donors. The study was designed to test whether signatures of past pathogen exposure could be identified by cataloging public T cell receptors. Using immunosequencing, the study profiled T cell repertoires from 500 to 800 subjects and related those repertoires to cytomegalovirus serostatus. A separate validation cohort of roughly 110 different subjects was used in addition to the roughly 700-subject first cohort. To predict cytomegalovirus infection status, the study combined high-throughput TCR immunosequencing, statistical association of individual TCRs with disease status, and machine learning. A later analysis re-analyzed previously published TCR beta repertoires from approximately 670 donors and added high-resolution HLA genotyping to study TCR occurrence patterns. Rather than using new phenotypic data, the later analysis identified candidate immune exposures from TCR beta sequences and from how often those sequences occurred across donors. In an earlier analysis of roughly 580 of the donors, high-throughput TCR beta sequencing was used to judge whether each TCR beta V gene segment behaved as functional or pseudogenic. Donor age, sex, ethnicity and CMV serostatus were collected together with the repertoire data. In a later genetic analysis, genome-wide SNP genotypes for about 55% of the roughly 700 donors were used, and that subset was treated as a discovery cohort. All discovery cohort repertoires had been generated using a single sequencing platform. Class I and class II HLA loci were covered by the typing at four-digit resolution. The number of typed donors differed by locus: roughly 620-640 for A, B, C, DRB1 and DQB1; 500 to 550 for DQA1; some 590 for DPA1; and roughly 490 for DPB1. Roughly 5 DR-DQ haplotypes were handled as single units for association and clustering, since linkage in the cohort was strong. Among under 450 genotyped donors of the cohort, an average of roughly 240,000 unique TCR beta nucleotide sequences were sequenced per donor, around a sixth of them non-productive.

General study outcomes and caveats: The cohort was sequenced for TCR beta chains only, and without alpha or paired-chain data the features that could be detected were limited. Sequencing depth was assumed to be roughly uniform across donors in the presence/absence analyses, though that assumption may not hold. A further reported finding was that TCR beta sequences accurately predicted the HLA-A and HLA-B alleles for most subjects in the first cohort. Linkage disequilibrium might explain the correlated functional status among segregating V segments, but an unknown experimental factor could not be excluded. In a later genetic analysis, a missense DCLRE1C variant was associated with V-gene and J-gene trimming of TCR beta chains, and the association was replicated in an independent cohort. The study gave a list of around 170 TCR beta chains associated with cytomegalovirus. The authors suggested that the approach could potentially be generalized to other disease states and immunological phenotypes. Three of the identified cytomegalovirus-associated TCR beta chains were confirmed in vitro to be specific for cytomegalovirus antigens. A later analysis found that HLA-associated TCR beta chains were more clonally expanded and had lower generation probabilities than equally common non-associated chains. Most TCR sequences were seen in very few donors, while some public TCRs were found in many individuals. In an earlier analysis of around 600 of the donors, most TCR beta V segments appeared in productive rearrangements about 87% or about 30% of the time, broadly matching IMGT annotations. In a later analysis, TCR association rates were found to vary across HLA loci, with the most associated TCRs seen for DRB1 alleles and the fewest for HLA-C alleles. Most CMV-associated TCR beta chains appeared to be HLA-restricted in a later analysis, and the HLA associations seemed to be driven largely by CMV exposure. A later analysis associated 15,000 to 20,000 TCR beta sequences with specific HLA alleles at a false discovery rate of 0.05. According to a later genetic analysis, donors in an Asian-associated ancestry cluster had fewer N-insertions in productive TCRs than the roughly 670-donor mean. The 87-base-pair reads could not distinguish some IMGT-functional V segments, including TRBV6-2 and TRBV6-3, so those segments were excluded. CMV serostatus was the only immune exposure information available for the cohort. The earlier analysis of 587 of the donors excluded roughly 16 rarely observed V segments, including chromosome 9 orphons, because counts were too low. Because HLA typing was missing for some donors at each locus, association tests included only the typed subset. When HLA alleles, especially DR and DQ, strongly co-occurred, attributing TCR associations to individual alleles was difficult. The classifier was reported to diagnose cytomegalovirus status with high specificity and sensitivity in both the original and validation cohorts. A cluster of highly shared sequence variants was judged likely to represent a technical artifact of the sequencing pipeline. According to a later analysis, parvovirus B19, influenza, CMV and Epstein-Barr virus appeared linked to several top co-occurrence clusters.

Inclusive of the bounding cysteine and phenylalanine, the CDR3 is 14 residues long. The DNA shown is the 42-base CDR3, in frame from base 1. As encoded in the germline V gene (reference sequence), CDR1 is MNHEY while CDR2 is SMNVEV. Trimming removed 2 bases from V and 1 base from J, leaving 8 bases between the germline ends. Sample: PBMCs. This clonotype originated in a woman aged 40-49 years in good health and CMV-seropositive. The chain links TRBV27 with TRBJ1-1, with the D segment identity uncertain. The DNA sequence follows: TGTGCCAGCAGTTTAAGCGGCAGGAACACTGAAGCTTTCTTT. This codes for CASSLSGRNTEAFF.